This is a list of T cell receptor beta chains from one sample in a study of blood T cells in healthy people across ages. TCRdb reprocessed the 5' RACE reads via MiXCR and lists one record per CDR3 protein. The repertoire holds hundreds of thousands of distinct CDR3 sequences, approximately 25% seen once, with 9.4% in the top ten. The sample was also reused in another study, on T cells of mothers and their children.

The source material was blood. The receptor set was obtained from a boy younger than 18 in good health. CDR3s include the opening cysteine and the closing phenylalanine or tryptophan. The order of the fields is J gene, clone size, D gene, V gene, CDR3 length, CDR3 protein, CDR3 DNA. A D gene is named only where the DNA matches it firmly. Size values are once, few and many counts, or a class for expanded clones, and some rows have none.

TRBJ1-1 few - TRBV29-1 11 CSVQVNTEAFF TGCAGCGTCCAAGTGAACACTGAAGCTTTCTTT
TRBJ2-7 - TRBD2 TRBV7-9 15 CASSFGGRISYEQYF TGTGCCAGCAGCTTCGGCGGGAGGATATCCTACGAGCAGTACTTC
TRBJ1-6 - - TRBV6-6 12 CASTPEGSPLHF TGTGCCAGCACACCCGAGGGGTCACCCCTCCACTTT
TRBJ2-3 - TRBD1 TRBV12-3/TRBV12-4 14 CASSFSDRVDTQYF TGTGCCAGCAGTTTCTCGGACAGGGTAGATACGCAGTATTTT
TRBJ1-1 - - TRBV27 13 CASSIWENTEAFF TGTGCCAGCAGTATATGGGAGAACACTGAAGCTTTCTTT
TRBJ2-1 few - TRBV29-1 12 CSVGPTNNEQFF TGCAGCGTTGGCCCCACGAACAATGAGCAGTTCTTC
TRBJ1-4 few TRBD1 TRBV12-3/TRBV12-4 15 CASSPLRGFDEKLFF TGTGCCAGCAGTCCTCTCAGGGGGTTTGATGAAAAACTGTTTTTT
TRBJ2-5 - TRBD2 TRBV20-1 16 CSARDPTSGSRETQYF TGCAGTGCTAGAGATCCGACTAGCGGGAGCCGAGAGACCCAGTACTTC
TRBJ2-3 - TRBD2 TRBV20-1 17 CSARDELERGDTDTQYF TGCAGTGCTAGAGATGAACTCGAGCGGGGGGACACAGATACGCAGTATTTT
TRBJ2-5 - TRBD1 TRBV20-1 15 CSATNPGTGQETQYF TGCAGTGCAACCAACCCAGGGACAGGACAAGAGACCCAGTACTTC
TRBJ1-2 few - TRBV12-3/TRBV12-4 13 CASSRTAYYGYTF TGTGCCAGCAGTCGGACCGCATACTATGGCTACACCTTC
TRBJ2-1 - TRBD2 TRBV7-6 16 CASSLGGTSGGHEQFF TGTGCCAGCAGCTTGGGGGGGACTAGCGGGGGCCATGAGCAGTTCTTC
TRBJ2-1 - TRBD2 TRBV29-1 13 CSVTGGGAGEQFF TGCAGCGTTACAGGCGGGGGGGCGGGTGAGCAGTTCTTC
TRBJ2-4 - - TRBV6-6 16 CASSYPLSGQENIQYF TGTGCCAGCAGTTACCCATTAAGTGGTCAGGAAAACATTCAGTACTTC
TRBJ2-5 - - TRBV10-3 13 CAIMGISGETQYF TGTGCCATCATGGGGATTAGCGGAGAGACCCAGTACTTC
TRBJ2-1 few - TRBV25-1 11 CASSDSREQFF TGTGCCAGCAGTGACTCTAGGGAGCAGTTCTTC
TRBJ2-5 - TRBD2 TRBV5-1 17 CASSLALSGRNQETQYF TGCGCCAGCAGCTTGGCCCTTAGCGGGAGGAACCAAGAGACCCAGTACTTC
TRBJ2-5 - - TRBV5-1 16 CASSPAKIGGAETQYF TGCGCCAGCAGCCCGGCAAAGATAGGGGGAGCGGAGACCCAGTACTTC
TRBJ2-5 few TRBD2 TRBV10-3 14 CAISESGGHATQYF TGTGCCATCAGTGAGTCGGGAGGGCACGCGACCCAGTACTTC
TRBJ2-1 few - TRBV6-5 15 CASSYGGGAYNEQFF TGTGCCAGCAGTTACGGTGGCGGGGCATACAATGAGCAGTTCTTC
TRBJ2-7 few TRBD2 TRBV9 15 CASSKTSGRSHEQYF TGTGCCAGCAGCAAAACTAGCGGGCGGTCCCACGAGCAGTACTTC
TRBJ1-4 - TRBD1 TRBV3-1 16 CASSQGRQGANEKLFF TGTGCCAGCAGCCAAGGCAGACAGGGCGCTAATGAAAAACTGTTTTTT
TRBJ2-7 few - TRBV20-1 15 CSASPWDAGSYEQYF TGCAGTGCTAGTCCTTGGGACGCAGGTTCCTACGAGCAGTACTTC
TRBJ2-1 - TRBD2 TRBV27 17 CASSPSTSGGYINEQFF TGTGCCAGCAGTCCATCGACTAGCGGGGGGTACATCAATGAGCAGTTCTTC
TRBJ2-1 - - TRBV24-1 11 CATSNLNEQFF TGTGCCACCAGCAATTTAAATGAGCAGTTCTTC
TRBJ2-5 - - TRBV20-1 13 CSARTSQGETQYF TGCAGTGCTCGAACGAGTCAAGGGGAGACCCAGTACTTC
TRBJ2-7 - - TRBV9 14 CASSAGGGTYEQYF TGTGCCAGCAGCGCTGGGGGCGGTACCTACGAGCAGTACTTC
TRBJ1-1 - TRBD1 TRBV15 15 CATQAGQGALTEAFF TGTGCCACCCAAGCGGGACAGGGAGCGCTCACTGAAGCTTTCTTT
TRBJ1-4 few - TRBV12-5 13 CASRENHNEKLFF TGTGCTAGCAGAGAGAACCATAATGAAAAACTGTTTTTT
TRBJ2-3 - - TRBV7-9 13 CASSFTSSDTQYF TGTGCCAGCAGCTTTACTAGCTCGGATACGCAGTATTTT
TRBJ2-5 few - TRBV7-6 16 CASSLGGYRVVETQYF TGTGCCAGCAGCTTAGGGGGGTACAGGGTGGTGGAGACCCAGTACTTC
TRBJ2-4 - TRBD1 TRBV6-6 18 CASSYLGQPVVRGNIQYF TGTGCCAGCAGTTACCTGGGACAGCCCGTGGTACGGGGAAACATTCAGTACTTC
TRBJ2-7 few - TRBV20-1 15 CSAREGAGVVYEQYF TGCAGTGCTAGAGAGGGGGCGGGAGTAGTCTACGAGCAGTACTTC
TRBJ2-1 many - TRBV24-1 15 CATSDRWTFYNEQFF TGTGCCACCAGTGACCGGTGGACATTCTACAATGAGCAGTTCTTC
TRBJ2-7 - - TRBV9 14 CASSAGADSYEQYF TGTGCCAGCAGCGCCGGGGCCGATTCCTACGAGCAGTACTTC
TRBJ1-5 - - TRBV7-2 15 CASSYLSGGNRPQHF TGTGCCAGCAGCTATTTGTCGGGAGGAAATCGGCCCCAGCATTTT
TRBJ2-3 - TRBD2 TRBV19 15 CASSIGTSGADTQYF TGTGCCAGTAGTATCGGGACTAGCGGGGCAGATACGCAGTATTTT
TRBJ2-2 few - TRBV4-1 16 CASSQEGAATYRELFF TGCGCCAGCAGCCAAGAAGGGGCAGCGACCTACCGGGAGCTGTTTTTT
TRBJ2-7 few TRBD1 TRBV29-1 13 CSVFRPGGVEQYF TGCAGCGTTTTTCGCCCAGGGGGTGTTGAGCAGTACTTC
TRBJ2-1 few TRBD1 TRBV12-5 18 CASGKGVSGTGGLDEQFF TGTGCTAGTGGTAAGGGGGTCTCCGGGACAGGGGGCTTGGATGAGCAGTTCTTC
TRBJ2-1 few - TRBV29-1 13 CSVCPGDVNEQFF TGCAGCGTTTGCCCCGGGGACGTCAATGAGCAGTTCTTC
TRBJ2-5 - - TRBV2 16 CASIRTDSLSGETQYF TGTGCCAGCATCAGAACAGACAGCCTAAGCGGCGAGACCCAGTACTTC
TRBJ2-1 few TRBD2 TRBV29-1 15 CSSVRGTSAYNEQFF TGCAGCTCTGTGAGGGGGACTAGCGCGTACAATGAGCAGTTCTTC